This T cell receptor beta chain was identified during a study of cytomegalovirus exposure and HLA in healthy donors. Among the donors, all were healthy bone marrow donors. The primer mix had 60 Vbeta and 13 Jbeta primers. Clones were read by immunoSEQ multiplex PCR, and TCRdb kept only the in-frame ones, dropping some. The data show about 190,000 clones, with about 87% seen just once and 1.3% held by the top ten. This CDR3 is built from 12 residues. V gave up 6 bases and J gave up 9 bases, with 14 bases separating them. The germline gives CDR1 MNHEY, CDR2 SVGAGI. The sequencing input was PBMCs. The sequence derives from a man in his thirties or forties in good health and CMV-seronegative. This sequence joins TRBV6-5 and TRBJ1-1; weak D call: TRBD1 (6 bases). CDR3 protein: CASSGLRGKAFF. The CDR3 coding sequence is TGTGCCAGCAGCGGACTCAGGGGTAAAGCTTTCTTT.